This T cell receptor beta chain was observed in a study of cytomegalovirus exposure and HLA in healthy donors. The PCR made use of 60 Vbeta and 13 Jbeta primers. TCRdb's copy holds only in-frame clones and misses some; the assay was immunoSEQ multiplex PCR. There are roughly 190,000 clones in the sample; approximately 80% occur only once, and 1.8% lies in the top ten. CDR3 size: 14 residues. Germline loops: CDR1 LNHDA, CDR2 SQIVND (reference sequence). Trimming removed 2 bases at V and 3 bases at J, with 10 bases between. The source is a woman aged 25 to 39 in good health and CMV-seronegative. The rearrangement links TRBV19 to TRBJ1-2, with D possibly matching TRBD1 (5 bases). Sequencing was performed on PBMCs. DNA of the CDR3: TGTGCCAGTAGTATATCATCCAGGGACTATGGCTACACCTTC. Its protein is CASSISSRDYGYTF. Full variable domain (outside the CDR3, taken from reference TRBV19 and TRBJ1-2): DGGITQSPKYLFRKEGQNVTLSCEQNLNHDAMYWYRQDPGQGLRLIYYSQIVNDFQKGDIAEGYSVSREKKESFPLTVTSAQKNPTAFYLCASSISSRDYGYTFGSGTRLTVV.